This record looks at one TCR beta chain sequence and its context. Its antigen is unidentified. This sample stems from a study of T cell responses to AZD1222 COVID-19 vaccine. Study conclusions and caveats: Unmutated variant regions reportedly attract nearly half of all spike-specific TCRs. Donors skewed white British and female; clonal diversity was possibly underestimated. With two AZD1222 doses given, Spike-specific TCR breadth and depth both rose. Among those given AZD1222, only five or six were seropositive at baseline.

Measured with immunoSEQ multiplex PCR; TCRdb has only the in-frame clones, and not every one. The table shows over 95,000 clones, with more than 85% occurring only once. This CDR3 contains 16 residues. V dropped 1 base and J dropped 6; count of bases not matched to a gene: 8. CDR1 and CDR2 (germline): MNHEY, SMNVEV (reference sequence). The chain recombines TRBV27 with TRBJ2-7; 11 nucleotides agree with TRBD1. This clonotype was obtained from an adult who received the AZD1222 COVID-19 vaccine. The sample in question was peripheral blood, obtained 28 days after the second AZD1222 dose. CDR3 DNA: TGTGCCAGCAGTTTATTCGGACAGGGGGCTCTAAGCGAGCAGTACTTC. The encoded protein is CASSLFGQGALSEQYF.